One sample yielded the 29 T cell receptor beta chains listed below, sequenced in a study of immune evolution from preneoplasia to lung adenocarcinoma. Here immunoSEQ multiplex PCR was the method, and the copy in TCRdb shows in-frame clones only, minus some. The sample carries 7,500 to 10,000 clones, 65% to 80% recorded once. Sequencing was performed on FFPE minimally invasive lung adenocarcinoma tissue. All receptors come from a person aged 70 to 80 with lung adenocarcinoma. Some clones in this sample may be carry-over from other donors' samples.

The chain joins TRBV19 to TRBJ2-5; either TRBD1 or TRBD2 may supply D (5 bases each). Germline V gene lookup returns CDR1 LNHDA and CDR2 SQIVND (reference sequence). This CDR3 comprises 13 residues. The V end lost 5 bases, the J end lost 4 bases, and 11 bases lay between the germline ends. The chain's CDR3 is CASSFQGRETQYF. The CDR3 region has the DNA TGTGCCAGTAGTTTCCAGGGACGAGAGACCCAGTACTTC.

This chain connects TRBV9 to TRBJ1-6; D call uncertain. The CDR3 spans 16 residues. CDR1 SGDLS and CDR2 YYNGEE come from the germline V gene. V lost 0 bases and J lost 9, with 16 bases in between. The CDR3 loop is CASSVGSSSLGSPLHF. CDR3 DNA: TGTGCCAGCAGCGTAGGTTCATCTAGCCTGGGTTCACCCCTCCACTTT.

The rearrangement links TRBV28 to TRBJ1-5; 9 positions match TRBD1. Germline values: CDR1 MDHEN, CDR2 SYDVKM. J lost 6 bases, V lost 5 bases, and 11 bases had no gene match. The CDR3 is 16 residues long. This chain's CDR3 is CASSATGGGFSQPQHF. Here the CDR3 DNA reads TGTGCCAGCAGTGCCACAGGGGGCGGATTTAGTCAGCCCCAGCATTTT.

The rearrangement joins TRBV5-6 to TRBJ2-3, with 10 nucleotides matching TRBD1. Trimming removed 8 bases from V and 3 bases from J; junction bases left unmatched: 9. The CDR3 consists of 15 residues. Germline V CDR1 and CDR2: SGHDT, YYEEEE. CDR3 nucleotides: TGTGCCAGTTCCCGAAAGGGACAGGGGACAGATACGCAGTATTTT. Translation: CASSRKGQGTDTQYF. Using reference TRBV5-6 and TRBJ2-3 for the parts outside the CDR3, the full variable domain is DAGVTQSPTHLIKTRGQQVTLRCSPKSGHDTVSWYQQALGQGPQFIFQYYEEEERQRGNFPDRFSGHQFPNYSSELNVNALLLGDSALYLCASSRKGQGTDTQYFGPGTRLTVL.

Only one count was recorded for this clone. The chain couples TRBV28 to TRBJ2-7; D possibly corresponds to TRBD2 (6 bases). The germline V gene encodes CDR1 MDHEN and CDR2 SYDVKM. The CDR3 covers 14 residues. V lost 6 bases and J 2 bases, leaving 14 bases between the germline ends. DNA of the CDR3: TGTGCCAGCAGGGACGCGGGCGGGACCTACGAGCAGTACTTC. Amino acids: CASRDAGGTYEQYF. Filled out from reference TRBV28 and TRBJ2-7, the complete variable domain reads DVKVTQSSRYLVKRTGEKVFLECVQDMDHENMFWYRQDPGLGLRLIYFSYDVKMKEKGDIPEGYSVSREKKERFSLILESASTNQTSMYLCASRDAGGTYEQYFGPGTRLTVT.

The sample holds a few counts of this clone. The chain combines TRBV30 with TRBJ2-5, with D possibly being TRBD1 (6 bases). The CDR3 sequence is 11 residues long. The germline V gene encodes CDR1 GTSNPN and CDR2 SVGIG (reference sequence). V lost 6 bases to trimming and J lost 2 bases, with 7 bases between them. In DNA, the CDR3 is TGTGCCTGTACAGGGCAAGAGACCCAGTACTTC. Encoded protein: CACTGQETQYF.

V usage is TRBV5-1 and J usage is TRBJ2-5; D may be TRBD2 (6 bases). The CDR3 sequence is 15 residues long. V was cut by 4 bases and J by 2 bases, with 15 bases left in between. Germline V lookup: CDR1 SGHRS, CDR2 YFSETQ. CDR3 in amino acids: CASSLPGLRQETQYF. The CDR3 DNA reads TGCGCCAGCAGCCTACCGGGACTCCGGCAAGAGACCCAGTACTTC.

This chain connects TRBV6-1 to TRBJ2-7; perhaps TRBD2 as D (6 bases). V gave up 5 bases and J gave up 2 bases, with 16 bases separating them. The CDR3 has 15 residues. Germline V gene data show CDR1 as MNHNS and CDR2 as SASEGT. The CDR3 loop reads CASSTTGTYPYEQYF. CDR3 nucleotides: TGTGCCAGCAGTACGACCGGGACTTACCCCTACGAGCAGTACTTC.

The rearrangement joins TRBV4-2 to TRBJ1-2, with D possibly TRBD1 on 5 matching bases. The CDR3 spans 14 residues. CDR1 is LGHNA, CDR2 YNFKEQ, per germline. V lost 4 bases, J lost 4 bases, and 13 bases lay in between. CDR3 in amino acids: CASSPEAGGYGYTF. CDR3 nucleotides: TGTGCCAGCAGCCCGGAAGCTGGGGGCTATGGCTACACCTTC.

This chain links TRBV19 with TRBJ1-2; possible D gene TRBD1, 5 bases. Trimming cost V 4 bases and J 5 bases, with 14 bases left between them. Germline V gives CDR1 LNHDA, CDR2 SQIVND (reference sequence). The CDR3 extends over 14 amino acids. The CDR3 nucleotides read TGTGCCAGTAGTAGGGGGACGGATTGGTATGGCTACACCTTC. Protein sequence: CASSRGTDWYGYTF.

This clone turned up a few times. CDR3 sequence (DNA): TGTGCCAGCAGTGAAGGGACAGGGAGGAACACTGAAGCTTTCTTT. Amino acids: CASSEGTGRNTEAFF. The V call is TRBV2, the J call TRBJ1-1; 8 bases line up with TRBD1. This CDR3 has 15 residues. Germline trimming cut 1 base from V and 1 base from J; bases unmatched to any gene: 2. CDR1 is SNHLY and CDR2 is FYNNEI in the germline V gene.

J is TRBJ2-2 and V is TRBV27; D uncertain. V was cut by 5 bases and J by 4 bases, with 11 bases left in between. The CDR3 has 14 residues. Germline loops: CDR1 MNHEY, CDR2 SMNVEV (reference sequence). The CDR3 here is CASSTSSITGELFF. The DNA of the CDR3 is TGTGCCAGCAGTACGTCCTCAATCACCGGGGAGCTGTTTTTT.

This clone was detected a few times. The chain joins TRBV7-2 to TRBJ2-6; D ambiguous. Trimming removed 1 base at V and 4 bases at J, with 5 bases between. This CDR3 region has 14 residues. CDR1 is SGHTA, CDR2 FQGNSA, per germline. The CDR3, as DNA: TGTGCCAGCAGCTTAGACTCCGGGGCCAACGTCCTGACTTTC. Its protein product is CASSLDSGANVLTF.

The gene calls are TRBV28 and TRBJ1-4; D is ambiguous. Looked up from germline, CDR1 is MDHEN and CDR2 is SYDVKM. With 6 bases removed from V and 8 bases from J, the gap between germline ends came to 16 bases. CDR3 length: 14 amino acids. CDR3 sequence (DNA): TGTGCCAGCAGCCTCGACGGGGTGTCAGAAAAACTGTTTTTT. It codes for CASSLDGVSEKLFF. The variable domain in full, completed from reference TRBV28 and TRBJ1-4, reads DVKVTQSSRYLVKRTGEKVFLECVQDMDHENMFWYRQDPGLGLRLIYFSYDVKMKEKGDIPEGYSVSREKKERFSLILESASTNQTSMYLCASSLDGVSEKLFFGSGTQLSVL.

The chain has TRBV23-1 and TRBJ2-7; 7 bases fit TRBD1. TRBV23-1 is flagged as an ORF with uncertain function. V was pared by 6 bases and J by 7 bases, with 18 bases of the junction left unmatched. The CDR3 is made up of 16 amino acids. CDR3 nucleotide sequence: TGCGCCAGCAGCCTTACTACCGGGACAGAACGAGAAGAGCAGTACTTC. Encoded protein: CASSLTTGTEREEQYF.

The chain recombines TRBV11-1 with TRBJ2-5; 7 nucleotides line up with TRBD1. This CDR3 contains 14 residues. Germline lookup yields CDR1 SGHAT and CDR2 FQDESV (reference sequence). Losses at the gene ends were 6 bases for V and 1 base for J; bases not matched to a gene: 5. CDR3 region: CASRRDSRQETQYF. CDR3 DNA: TGTGCCAGCAGACGGGACAGTCGCCAAGAGACCCAGTACTTC.

This sequence joins TRBV6-6 and TRBJ2-3; 7 bases line up with TRBD2. The ends lost 10 bases at V and 3 bases at J; junction bases unmatched: 10. CDR3 size: 14 residues. CDR1 is MNHNY and CDR2 is SVGAGI in the germline V gene (reference sequence). CDR3 residues: CAIRPGGSTDTQYF. The CDR3 bases are TGTGCCATCAGACCCGGGGGGAGTACAGATACGCAGTATTTT.

This clone was observed a single time. The chain links TRBV5-1 to TRBJ2-7, with 7 nucleotides matching TRBD1. Germline V CDR1 and CDR2: SGHRS, YFSETQ. This CDR3 comprises 15 residues. V was clipped by 0 bases and J by 3 bases; unmatched bases: 6. CDR3 in amino acids: CASSLETGTLYEQYF. The DNA of the CDR3 is TGCGCCAGCAGCTTGGAGACAGGGACCCTCTACGAGCAGTACTTC.

This clone came up a few times. Other DNA sequences in the sample encode the same CDR3. The V gene is TRBV19, the J gene TRBJ1-2; D is uncertain. Per germline, CDR1 LNHDA and CDR2 SQIVND (reference sequence). The CDR3 is 12 amino acids. Trimming took 0 bases from V and 4 from J, leaving 3 bases between them. This CDR3 is CASSIDRYGYTF. In DNA form, the CDR3 reads TGTGCCAGTAGTATAGATCGCTATGGCTACACCTTC.

The genes are TRBV11-2 and TRBJ1-2; D unresolved. The CDR3 is made up of 14 amino acids. The germline V gene has CDR1 SGHAT and CDR2 FQNNGV. V lost 1 base to trimming and J lost 2 bases, with 8 bases between them. The CDR3: CASSLGLGNYGYTF. CDR3 DNA sequence: TGTGCCAGCAGCTTAGGGCTAGGAAACTATGGCTACACCTTC.

The genes are TRBV19 and TRBJ2-1; D remains ambiguous. Germline values: CDR1 LNHDA, CDR2 SQIVND (reference sequence). The CDR3 has 17 amino acids. Trimming shortened V by 5 bases and J by 0 bases, and 17 bases separated the two germline ends. CDR3 DNA sequence: TGTGCCAGTAGTCCCCAGACCGGTCCACGCTCCTACAATGAGCAGTTCTTC. As protein: CASSPQTGPRSYNEQFF.

This clone was seen a few times. The rearrangement links TRBV28 to TRBJ2-3; perhaps TRBD1 as D (6 bases). Between the trimmed V and J ends, which lost 8 bases and 2 bases, there was a span of 8 bases. Germline V lookup: CDR1 MDHEN, CDR2 SYDVKM. The CDR3 has 12 residues. CDR3 amino acids: CASWTDTDTQYF. CDR3 sequence (DNA): TGTGCCAGCTGGACAGACACAGATACGCAGTATTTT.

This clone rates as medium-sized. This rearrangement joins TRBV5-1 to TRBJ1-6; D perhaps matches TRBD1 (5 bases). Between the trimmed V and J ends, which lost 0 bases and 9 bases, there was a span of 13 bases. CDR1 is SGHRS, CDR2 YFSETQ, per germline. The CDR3 sequence is 15 residues long. CDR3 loop: CASSLEPGTGSPLHF. For the CDR3, the DNA is TGCGCCAGCAGCTTGGAGCCAGGGACTGGTTCACCCCTCCACTTT.

V and J are TRBV7-2 and TRBJ2-3; D may be TRBD1 or TRBD2 (5 bases each). Germline V gene data show CDR1 as SGHTA and CDR2 as FQGNSA. The CDR3 runs to 14 residues. V gave up 4 bases and J gave up 2 bases, with 10 bases separating them. The CDR3 here is CASSSLGVTDTQYF. The CDR3 coding sequence is TGTGCCAGCAGCTCACTAGGGGTCACAGATACGCAGTATTTT.

J is TRBJ2-3 and V is TRBV30; 9 bases are a match to TRBD2. The CDR3 length is 16 residues. CDR1 and CDR2 from the germline V gene are GTSNPN and SVGIG (reference sequence). V lost 2 bases to trimming and J lost 4 bases; unmatched junction nucleotides: 10. The CDR3 DNA sequence: TGTGCCTGGAGTCGGGGCGGCGGGAGGGCGGCAGATACGCAGTATTTT. Its protein product is CAWSRGGGRAADTQYF.

This rearrangement joins TRBV7-2 to TRBJ2-3; TRBD2 matches 7 bases. This CDR3 spans 13 amino acids. The germline V gene has CDR1 SGHTA and CDR2 FQGNSA. The junction had 14 bases not matched to a gene; V was cut back by 5 bases and J by 15 bases. The CDR3 sequence is CASSPSSAGRNYF. The CDR3 region has the DNA TGTGCCAGCAGCCCCAGTTCAGCGGGGAGAAACTATTTT. Using reference TRBV7-2 and TRBJ2-3 for the parts outside the CDR3, the full variable domain is GAGVSQSPSNKVTEKGKDVELRCDPISGHTALYWYRQSLGQGLEFLIYFQGNSAPDKSGLPSDRFSAERTGGSVSTLTIQRTQQEDSAVYLCASSPSSAGRNYFGPGTRLTVL.

The chain is built from TRBV28 and TRBJ2-5, with 7 bases aligning to TRBD1. The CDR3 runs to 13 residues. Germline assignment: CDR1 MDHEN and CDR2 SYDVKM. The ends lost 6 bases at V and 3 bases at J; junction bases unmatched: 4. In DNA form, the CDR3 reads TGTGCCAGCAGCTCAGGGGGTAAAGAGACCCAGTACTTC. It is translated as CASSSGGKETQYF.

This clone was counted once. The chain uses TRBV9 and TRBJ2-3, with TRBD2 identical over 7 bases. This CDR3 comprises 15 residues. Looked up from germline, CDR1 is SGDLS and CDR2 is YYNGEE. V shed 4 bases, J shed 2 bases, and the junction held 7 bases outside the gene matches. The CDR3 spells CASSPSGTNTDTQYF. CDR3 DNA: TGTGCCAGCAGCCCTTCCGGGACTAACACAGATACGCAGTATTTT.

The rearrangement uses TRBV28 and TRBJ1-2; D is possibly TRBD1 (6 bases). Germline values: CDR1 MDHEN, CDR2 SYDVKM. CDR3 length: 16 residues. Trimming shortened V by 4 bases and J by 7 bases, and 22 bases separated the two germline ends. CDR3 loop: CASSSTGVQPEGGYTF. The CDR3 DNA sequence: TGTGCCAGCAGTTCGACAGGCGTCCAGCCGGAGGGTGGCTACACCTTC.